Below are 20 T cell receptor beta chains sequenced from a single sample in a study of graft-versus-host responses after intestinal transplantation. No antigen is known for these receptors. Libraries were prepared by immunoSEQ multiplex PCR; TCRdb keeps only in-frame clonotypes and omits some of them. The table shows 60,000 to 90,000 clones, with roughly 87% occurring only once. Sample: unstimulated CD8+ T cells sorted from spleen or lymph node cells, taken before intestinal transplant. The receptors were gathered from a human donor who received an intestinal transplant.

V usage is TRBV7-9 and J usage is TRBJ1-3, with no clear D. The CDR3 has 14 amino acids. Between the trimmed V and J ends, which lost 5 bases and 0 bases, there was a span of 8 bases. Germline CDR1 reads SEHNR; CDR2 reads FQNEAQ (reference sequence). In DNA form, the CDR3 reads TGTGCCAGCAGCGTTCTCTCCTCTGGAAACACCATATATTTT. Its protein is CASSVLSSGNTIYF.

The V call is TRBV27, the J call TRBJ2-7; 10 nucleotides align to TRBD1. V shed 5 bases and J 2 bases; nucleotides not matched to a gene: 3. Germline V gene lookup returns CDR1 MNHEY and CDR2 SMNVEV (reference sequence). This CDR3 has 14 residues. CDR3 DNA: TGTGCCAGCAGTACCGGGACAGGGGCCTACGAGCAGTACTTC. Translated, it gives CASSTGTGAYEQYF.

The chain combines TRBV6-5 with TRBJ2-1, with 8 bases identical to TRBD2. V dropped 6 bases and J dropped 8; count of bases not matched to a gene: 9. CDR3 size: 14 residues. The germline V gene encodes CDR1 MNHEY and CDR2 SVGAGI. CDR3 sequence: CASRYGGAIDEQFF. DNA of the CDR3: TGTGCCAGCAGATACGGGGGGGCTATCGATGAGCAGTTCTTC.

This chain links TRBV6-1 with TRBJ1-2, with 10 bases aligning to TRBD1. The CDR3 totals 15 residues. The V gene's germline CDR1 is MNHNS and CDR2 SASEGT. The V gene end was trimmed by 8 bases and the J gene end by 4 bases; junction bases not matched to a gene: 10. The CDR3 bases are TGTGCCAGCGGACAGGGGGGGTGGGATCTCTATGGCTACACCTTC. Its protein is CASGQGGWDLYGYTF.

This chain connects TRBV7-3 to TRBJ1-1; TRBD1 might be the D (5 bases). Per the germline V gene, CDR1 is SGHTA and CDR2 is FQGTGA. The CDR3 has 15 amino acids. V lost 6 bases to trimming and J lost 8 bases, with 22 bases between them. The CDR3, as DNA: TGTGCCAGCAGTCCCGGGGGGGGATGGCGTAGCGAAGCTTTCTTT. Translated, it gives CASSPGGGWRSEAFF. Full variable domain (rest looked up from reference TRBV7-3 and TRBJ1-1): GAGVSQTPSNKVTEKGKYVELRCDPISGHTALYWYRQSLGQGPEFLIYFQGTGAADDSGLPNDRFFAVRPEGSVSTLKIQRTERGDSAVYLCASSPGGGWRSEAFFGQGTRLTVV.

The CDR3 region is CASSPGKGLGHEAFF. The CDR3 DNA sequence: TGTGCCAGCAGCCCCGGGAAGGGCCTGGGACATGAAGCTTTCTTT. The V gene is TRBV7-3, the J gene TRBJ1-1, with D tentatively TRBD1 (6 bases). The CDR3 totals 15 residues. Germline CDR1 and CDR2: SGHTA and FQGTGA. The V end lost 5 bases, the J end lost 7 bases, and 20 bases lay between the germline ends.

The chain combines TRBV29-1 with TRBJ1-1; D is perhaps TRBD1 (5 bases). The germline V gene encodes CDR1 SQVTM and CDR2 ANQGSEA. V lost 3 bases to trimming and J lost 2 bases, with 13 bases between them. The CDR3 length is 14 residues. CDR3 sequence reads: CSVEVGDLNTEAFF. In DNA form, the CDR3 reads TGCAGCGTTGAGGTAGGGGATCTTAACACTGAAGCTTTCTTT. The variable domain in full, with the rest retrieved from reference TRBV29-1 and TRBJ1-1, is SAVISQKPSRDICQRGTSLTIQCQVDSQVTMMFWYRQQPGQSLTLIATANQGSEATYESGFVIDKFPISRPNLTFSTLTVSNMSPEDSSIYLCSVEVGDLNTEAFFGQGTRLTVV.

The chain carries TRBV11-2 and TRBJ2-1; 12 positions match TRBD2. The ends lost 7 bases at V and 7 bases at J; junction bases unmatched: 8. In germline, CDR1 is SGHAT, CDR2 FQNNGV. The CDR3 runs to 15 residues. CDR3: CASTPSGGARNEQFF. The CDR3 region has the DNA TGTGCCAGCACCCCTAGCGGGGGGGCCCGAAATGAGCAGTTCTTC.

The chain uses TRBV6-1 and TRBJ1-1; tentative D call: TRBD1 (5 bases). Germline loops: CDR1 MNHNS, CDR2 SASEGT. Deletions cut 5 bases from V and 4 bases from J, with 14 bases between. The CDR3 length is 14 residues. CDR3 residues: CASSSPGLSTEAFF. CDR3 nucleotides: TGTGCCAGCAGTTCGCCAGGGTTAAGCACTGAAGCTTTCTTT.

V is TRBV4-1 and J is TRBJ2-3; D is possibly TRBD2 (6 bases). Germline CDR1 is MGHRA and CDR2 is YSYEKL. The V gene lost 3 bases and the J gene lost 6 bases, with 19 bases spanning the gap. The CDR3 runs to 16 residues. In DNA, the CDR3 is TGCGCCAGCAGCCAGGGAAGTGCGGGGCCGTTGGATACGCAGTATTTT. Its protein is CASSQGSAGPLDTQYF.

The V and J genes are TRBV11-3 and TRBJ2-7, with TRBD2 as a possible D gene (6 bases). The CDR3 extends over 16 amino acids. With 6 bases removed from V and 4 bases from J, the gap between germline ends came to 22 bases. The germline CDR1 and CDR2 sequences are SGHNT and YENEEA. The CDR3 loop reads CASSLSRLGGLYEQYF. CDR3 nucleotides: TGTGCCAGCAGTCTTAGCCGGTTGGGGGGACTTTACGAGCAGTACTTC.

In this sample, this clone turned up once. The genes are TRBV27 and TRBJ2-5, with TRBD2 matching 11 bases. Germline values: CDR1 MNHEY, CDR2 SMNVEV (reference sequence). The CDR3 consists of 16 residues. J lost 5 bases, V lost 4 bases, and 9 bases had no gene match. The chain's CDR3 is CASSSNSGGDSETQYF. The CDR3 bases are TGTGCCAGCAGTTCGAATAGCGGGGGGGATTCTGAGACCCAGTACTTC.

The V call is TRBV21-1, the J call TRBJ2-2; TRBD1 was called by the table and not checked on the DNA. TRBV21-1 is tagged as a pseudogene. The CDR3 is 17 amino acids. CDR3 in amino acids: CASSTTGTGYDGGELFF. CDR3 sequence (DNA): TGTGCCAGCAGCACAACCGGGACAGGGTACGATGGCGGGGAGCTGTTTTTT.

The V gene is TRBV19, the J gene TRBJ2-5; the match to TRBD2 covers 10 bases. The J call could be wrong; TRBJ2-7 is a better fit for the DNA end. Germline loops: CDR1 LNHDA, CDR2 SQIVND (reference sequence). The CDR3 covers 13 residues. The CDR3 loop is CATRLAGAYEQYF. The DNA of the CDR3 is TGTGCCACCAGACTAGCGGGCGCCTACGAGCAGTACTTC.

The chain links TRBV5-1 to TRBJ2-2; D is unclear. CDR1 and CDR2 from the germline V gene are SGHRS and YFSETQ. The CDR3 consists of 19 residues. V was trimmed by 1 base and J by 5 bases, leaving 24 bases between them. The CDR3 reads CASSLSGWLGTLRTGELFF. The CDR3, as DNA: TGCGCCAGCAGCTTGTCTGGTTGGTTGGGCACACTCAGGACCGGGGAGCTGTTTTTT.

The chain is built from TRBV6-5 and TRBJ2-1, with 7 bases aligning to TRBD2. This CDR3 region has 12 residues. The germline V gene has CDR1 MNHEY and CDR2 SVGAGI. With V trimmed by 10 bases and J by 8 bases, 8 bases remained unmatched. The CDR3 coding sequence is TGTGCCACAAGGACTAGTTATGATGAGCAGTTCTTC. This translates into CATRTSYDEQFF.

The chain joins TRBV6-5 to TRBJ2-7, with D tentatively TRBD1 (5 bases). V was cut by 4 bases and J by 3 bases, with 10 bases left in between. The CDR3 totals 13 residues. CDR1 and CDR2 (germline): MNHEY, SVGAGI. The CDR3 reads CASSWTQDYEQYF. DNA for the CDR3: TGTGCCAGCAGTTGGACACAAGACTACGAGCAGTACTTC.

The chain combines TRBV11-2 with TRBJ2-4, with D unclear. Per the germline V gene, CDR1 is SGHAT and CDR2 is FQNNGV. There are 15 residues in the CDR3. V gave up 3 bases and J gave up 2 bases, with 11 bases separating them. The CDR3 sequence is CASSFDRSSKNIQYF. The CDR3 DNA reads TGTGCCAGCAGCTTCGATCGGTCTTCCAAAAACATTCAGTACTTC.

The chain couples TRBV7-9 to TRBJ2-7; D may be TRBD2 (6 bases). The CDR3 has 13 residues. Germline CDR1 is SEHNR and CDR2 is FQNEAQ (reference sequence). Trimming took 5 bases from V and 4 from J, leaving 12 bases between them. The chain's CDR3 is CASSPAAGYEQYF. In DNA form, the CDR3 reads TGTGCCAGCAGCCCGGCCGCGGGATACGAGCAGTACTTC.

This clone was seen only once. J is TRBJ1-2 and V is TRBV19, with D tentatively TRBD1 (5 bases). Deletions cut 4 bases from V and 2 bases from J, with 17 bases between. CDR1 and CDR2 (germline): LNHDA, SQIVND (reference sequence). CDR3 size: 16 residues. CDR3 in DNA: TGTGCCAGTAGTAGCCCGGCCGTGACAGTAAACTATGGCTACACCTTC. It codes for CASSSPAVTVNYGYTF.